A selection of T cell receptor beta chains follows, all from one sample in a study of T cell clusters in autoimmune cytopenias. TCRdb re-called the multiplex PCR reads; one entry per CDR3 protein, DNA not given. This specimen shows fewer than 3,500 distinct CDR3 sequences; the ten leading clones hold more than 10%. What was sequenced was peripheral blood. The receptors come from a human donor with an autoimmune cytopenia or autoimmune hepatitis (not recorded which). CDR3s include the opening cysteine and the closing phenylalanine or tryptophan. Fields, in order: clone size, J gene, V gene, CDR3 protein. Expanded clones are given a class, and other clones once, few, many or no size at all.

abundance: medium-sized
j_gene: TRBJ2-7
v_gene: TRBV12-3/TRBV12-4
CDR3aa: CASSLAGGLDEQYF

abundance: NA
j_gene: TRBJ2-3
v_gene: TRBV4-1
CDR3aa: CASSQHGTSTDTQYF

abundance: medium-sized
j_gene: TRBJ1-1
v_gene: TRBV19
CDR3aa: CASSMVGGEGNAEAFF

abundance: NA
j_gene: TRBJ1-4
v_gene: TRBV4-3
CDR3aa: CASSQDRGQGAEKLFF

abundance: medium-sized
j_gene: TRBJ1-4
v_gene: TRBV19
CDR3aa: CASSIAGTGNEKLFF

abundance: medium-sized
j_gene: TRBJ1-2
v_gene: TRBV28
CDR3aa: CASSLWAGTYGYTF

abundance: medium-sized
j_gene: TRBJ2-1
v_gene: TRBV20-1
CDR3aa: CSAHIINEQFF

abundance: medium-sized
j_gene: TRBJ1-2
v_gene: TRBV30
CDR3aa: CAWTPGLNRGDGYTF

abundance: NA
j_gene: TRBJ1-1
v_gene: TRBV7-2
CDR3aa: CASSTGQGSVAEAFF

abundance: medium-sized
j_gene: TRBJ2-3
v_gene: TRBV13
CDR3aa: CASSLGARGVGPDTQYF

abundance: medium-sized
j_gene: TRBJ2-5
v_gene: TRBV7-2
CDR3aa: CASSQYRLETQYF

abundance: medium-sized
j_gene: TRBJ1-4
v_gene: TRBV7-2
CDR3aa: CASSLDREKLFF

abundance: medium-sized
j_gene: TRBJ2-2
v_gene: TRBV20-1
CDR3aa: CSAEPGPARELFF

abundance: NA
j_gene: TRBJ2-2
v_gene: TRBV11-2
CDR3aa: CASSLAGGTGELFF

abundance: NA
j_gene: TRBJ1-4
v_gene: TRBV6-1
CDR3aa: CASSSILGRNNEKLFF

abundance: medium-sized
j_gene: TRBJ2-1
v_gene: TRBV29-1
CDR3aa: CSVELGSYNEQFF

abundance: NA
j_gene: TRBJ2-7
v_gene: TRBV7-2
CDR3aa: CAKWIGEIHEQYF

abundance: medium-sized
j_gene: TRBJ2-3
v_gene: TRBV20-1
CDR3aa: CSAHPGAGTDTQYF

abundance: medium-sized
j_gene: TRBJ2-3
v_gene: TRBV12-3/TRBV12-4
CDR3aa: CASSLVSGSGLAGTDTQYF

abundance: medium-sized
j_gene: TRBJ1-3
v_gene: TRBV5-6
CDR3aa: CASSFWIRDGNTIYF

abundance: large
j_gene: TRBJ1-5
v_gene: TRBV6-1
CDR3aa: CASIQGDQPQHF

abundance: medium-sized
j_gene: TRBJ1-1
v_gene: TRBV20-1
CDR3aa: CSEEGGTITEAFF

abundance: NA
j_gene: TRBJ1-1
v_gene: TRBV7-2
CDR3aa: CASSLLRDRGLAEAFF

abundance: NA
j_gene: TRBJ1-1
v_gene: TRBV5-8
CDR3aa: CASSLAATMNTEAFF

abundance: NA
j_gene: TRBJ1-4
v_gene: TRBV7-2
CDR3aa: CASSFKTGGSEKLFF

abundance: medium-sized
j_gene: TRBJ2-5
v_gene: TRBV10-3
CDR3aa: CASSSGGETQYF

abundance: medium-sized
j_gene: TRBJ1-5
v_gene: TRBV6-5
CDR3aa: CASSESSGGNQPQHF

abundance: medium-sized
j_gene: TRBJ2-7
v_gene: TRBV6-1
CDR3aa: CASSDWAGGYEQYF

abundance: medium-sized
j_gene: TRBJ2-1
v_gene: TRBV7-9
CDR3aa: CASSLDNEQFF

abundance: NA
j_gene: TRBJ2-2
v_gene: TRBV7-2
CDR3aa: CASSGSGPKLFF

abundance: NA
j_gene: TRBJ1-3
v_gene: TRBV29-1
CDR3aa: CSVASWGKISGNTIYF

abundance: NA
j_gene: TRBJ2-3
v_gene: TRBV10-2
CDR3aa: CASGGADTQYF

abundance: medium-sized
j_gene: TRBJ2-2
v_gene: TRBV5-4
CDR3aa: CASSLSTSNTGELFF

abundance: medium-sized
j_gene: TRBJ2-2
v_gene: TRBV6-6
CDR3aa: CASNVQGATGELFF

abundance: NA
j_gene: TRBJ2-1
v_gene: TRBV20-1
CDR3aa: CSAKTMGVGYNSYNEQFF

abundance: NA
j_gene: TRBJ2-1
v_gene: TRBV6-1
CDR3aa: CASSESGRTSGGAGNEQFF

abundance: medium-sized
j_gene: TRBJ1-2
v_gene: TRBV18
CDR3aa: CASSPEGQGARGYTF

abundance: medium-sized
j_gene: TRBJ2-1
v_gene: TRBV6-2/TRBV6-3
CDR3aa: CASIKGQDTYNEQFF

abundance: medium-sized
j_gene: TRBJ1-2
v_gene: TRBV24-1
CDR3aa: CATSDPTTDSNYGYTF

abundance: medium-sized
j_gene: TRBJ2-7
v_gene: TRBV4-3
CDR3aa: CASSPGTNTYEQYF

abundance: NA
j_gene: TRBJ2-7
v_gene: TRBV7-6
CDR3aa: CASSLAKSYLPEQYF

abundance: NA
j_gene: TRBJ2-5
v_gene: TRBV20-1
CDR3aa: CSAAGLADSETQYF

abundance: medium-sized
j_gene: TRBJ1-1
v_gene: TRBV6-1
CDR3aa: CASTFGTKNTEAFF

abundance: large
j_gene: TRBJ2-2
v_gene: TRBV6-2/TRBV6-3
CDR3aa: CASSYSLGTYTGELFF

abundance: NA
j_gene: TRBJ1-1
v_gene: TRBV7-9
CDR3aa: CASSSPTGKGEAFF

abundance: NA
j_gene: TRBJ2-1
v_gene: TRBV28
CDR3aa: CASVGTGVSLYNEQFF

abundance: medium-sized
j_gene: TRBJ1-1
v_gene: TRBV10-3
CDR3aa: CAISKGDTEAFF

abundance: medium-sized
j_gene: TRBJ2-5
v_gene: TRBV5-1
CDR3aa: CASSDQGPGETQYF